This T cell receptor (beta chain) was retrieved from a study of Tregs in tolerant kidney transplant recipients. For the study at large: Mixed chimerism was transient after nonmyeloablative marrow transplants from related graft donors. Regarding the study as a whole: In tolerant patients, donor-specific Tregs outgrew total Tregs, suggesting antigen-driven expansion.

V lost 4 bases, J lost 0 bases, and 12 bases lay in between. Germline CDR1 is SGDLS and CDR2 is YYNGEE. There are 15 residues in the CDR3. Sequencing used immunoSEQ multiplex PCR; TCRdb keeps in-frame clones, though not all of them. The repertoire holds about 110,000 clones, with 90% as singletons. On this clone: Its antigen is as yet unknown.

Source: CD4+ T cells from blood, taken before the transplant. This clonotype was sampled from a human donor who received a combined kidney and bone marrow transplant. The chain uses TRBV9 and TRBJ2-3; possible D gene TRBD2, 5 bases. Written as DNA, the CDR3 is TGTGCCAGCAGCCCTAATAGCGCTAGCACAGATACGCAGTATTTT. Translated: CASSPNSASTDTQYF.